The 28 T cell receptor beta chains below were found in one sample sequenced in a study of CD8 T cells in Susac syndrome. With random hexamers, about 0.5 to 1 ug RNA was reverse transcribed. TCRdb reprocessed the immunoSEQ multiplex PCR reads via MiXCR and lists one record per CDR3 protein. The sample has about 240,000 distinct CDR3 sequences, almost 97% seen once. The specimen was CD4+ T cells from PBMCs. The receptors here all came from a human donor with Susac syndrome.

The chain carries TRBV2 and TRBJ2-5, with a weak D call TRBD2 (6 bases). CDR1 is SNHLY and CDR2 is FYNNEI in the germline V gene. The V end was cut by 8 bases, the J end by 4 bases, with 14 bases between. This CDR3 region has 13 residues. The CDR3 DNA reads TGTGCCAGCTTAAATAGCGGAAGAGAGACCCAGTACTTC. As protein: CASLNSGRETQYF.

The DNA for the CDR3 is TGTGCCAGCAGCCAAGACCCCCGGACTAGCGGGAGATTCTACAATGAGCAGTTCTTC. Translation: CASSQDPRTSGRFYNEQFF. The chain joins TRBV14 to TRBJ2-1; 13 nucleotides line up with TRBD2. The CDR3 length is 19 residues. Germline values: CDR1 SGHDN, CDR2 FVKESK. With V trimmed by 0 bases and J by 3 bases, 8 bases remained unmatched. Together with reference TRBV14 and TRBJ2-1, the CDR3 gives the full variable domain: EAGVTQFPSHSVIEKGQTVTLRCDPISGHDNLYWYRRVMGKEIKFLLHFVKESKQDESGMPNNRFLAERTGGTYSTLKVQPAELEDSGVYFCASSQDPRTSGRFYNEQFFGPGTRLTVL.

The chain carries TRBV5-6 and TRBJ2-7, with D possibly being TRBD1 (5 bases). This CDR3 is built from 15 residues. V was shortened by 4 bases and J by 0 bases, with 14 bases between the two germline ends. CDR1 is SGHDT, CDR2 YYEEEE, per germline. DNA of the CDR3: TGTGCCAGCAGCGGGGCAGAGAGGAGCTCCTACGAGCAGTACTTC. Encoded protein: CASSGAERSSYEQYF. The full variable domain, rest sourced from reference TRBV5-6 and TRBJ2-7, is DAGVTQSPTHLIKTRGQQVTLRCSPKSGHDTVSWYQQALGQGPQFIFQYYEEEERQRGNFPDRFSGHQFPNYSSELNVNALLLGDSALYLCASSGAERSSYEQYFGPGTRLTVT.

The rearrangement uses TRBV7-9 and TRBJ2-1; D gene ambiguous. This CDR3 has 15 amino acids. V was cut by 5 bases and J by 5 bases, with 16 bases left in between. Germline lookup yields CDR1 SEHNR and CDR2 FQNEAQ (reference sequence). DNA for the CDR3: TGTGCCAGCAGCACGCTCGCTTGGTTGGACAATGAGCAGTTCTTC. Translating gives CASSTLAWLDNEQFF. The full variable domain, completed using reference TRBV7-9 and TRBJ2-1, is DTGVSQNPRHKITKRGQNVTFRCDPISEHNRLYWYRQTLGQGPEFLTYFQNEAQLEKSRLLSDRFSAERPKGSFSTLEIQRTEQGDSAMYLCASSTLAWLDNEQFFGPGTRLTVL.

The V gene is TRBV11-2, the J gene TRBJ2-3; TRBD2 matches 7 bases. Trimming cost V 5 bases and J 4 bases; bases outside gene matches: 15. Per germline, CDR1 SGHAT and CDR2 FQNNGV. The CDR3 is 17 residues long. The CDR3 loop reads CASSQLAGGSGPDTQYF. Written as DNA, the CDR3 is TGTGCCAGCAGCCAATTGGCCGGCGGGAGTGGCCCAGATACGCAGTATTTT.

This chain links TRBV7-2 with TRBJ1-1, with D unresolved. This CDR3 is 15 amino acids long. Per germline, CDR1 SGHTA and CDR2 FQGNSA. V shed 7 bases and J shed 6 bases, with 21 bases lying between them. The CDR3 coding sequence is TGTGCCAGCAACGAGAGAACGGCCTACTCCGCTGAAGCTTTCTTT. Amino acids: CASNERTAYSAEAFF.

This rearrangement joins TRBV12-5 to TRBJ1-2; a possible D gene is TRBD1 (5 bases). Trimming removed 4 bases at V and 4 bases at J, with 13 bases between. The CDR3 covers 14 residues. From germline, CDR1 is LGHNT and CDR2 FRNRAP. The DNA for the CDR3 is TGTGCTAGTGGTTCCGCCGGCGGGGGCTATGGCTACACCTTC. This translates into CASGSAGGGYGYTF.

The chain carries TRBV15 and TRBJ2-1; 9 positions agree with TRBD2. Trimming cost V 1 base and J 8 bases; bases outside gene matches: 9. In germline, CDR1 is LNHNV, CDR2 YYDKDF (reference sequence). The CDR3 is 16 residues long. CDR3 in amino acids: CATSRASGLAGYEQFF. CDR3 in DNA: TGTGCCACCAGCAGAGCCTCGGGGCTAGCGGGATATGAGCAGTTCTTC.

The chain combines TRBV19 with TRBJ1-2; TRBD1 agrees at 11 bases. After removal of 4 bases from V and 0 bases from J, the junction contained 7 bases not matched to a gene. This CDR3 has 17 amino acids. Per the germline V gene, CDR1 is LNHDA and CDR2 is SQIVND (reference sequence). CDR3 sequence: CASSTGTGGGSNYGYTF. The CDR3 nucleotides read TGTGCCAGTAGTACCGGGACAGGGGGAGGATCTAACTATGGCTACACCTTC.

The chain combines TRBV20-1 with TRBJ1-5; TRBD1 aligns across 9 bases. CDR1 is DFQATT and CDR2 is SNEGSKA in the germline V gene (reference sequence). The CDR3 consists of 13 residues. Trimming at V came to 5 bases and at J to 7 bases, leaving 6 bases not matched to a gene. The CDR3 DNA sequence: TGCAGTGCTCCGGACAGGGGAGGACAGCCCCAGCATTTT. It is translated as CSAPDRGGQPQHF.

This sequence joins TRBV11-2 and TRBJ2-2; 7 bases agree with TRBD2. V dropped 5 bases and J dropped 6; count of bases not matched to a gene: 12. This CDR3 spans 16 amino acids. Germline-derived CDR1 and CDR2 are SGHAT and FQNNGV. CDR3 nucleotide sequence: TGTGCCAGCAGCCAATCCGGGACTACTTTTTCCGGGGAGCTGTTTTTT. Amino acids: CASSQSGTTFSGELFF.

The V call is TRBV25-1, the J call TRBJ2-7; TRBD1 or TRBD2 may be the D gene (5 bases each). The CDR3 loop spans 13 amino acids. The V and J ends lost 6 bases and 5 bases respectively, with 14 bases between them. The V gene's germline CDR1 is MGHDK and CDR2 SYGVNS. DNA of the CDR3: TGTGCCAGCAGCCGAGGGGTCACCCACGAGCAGTACTTC. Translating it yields CASSRGVTHEQYF.

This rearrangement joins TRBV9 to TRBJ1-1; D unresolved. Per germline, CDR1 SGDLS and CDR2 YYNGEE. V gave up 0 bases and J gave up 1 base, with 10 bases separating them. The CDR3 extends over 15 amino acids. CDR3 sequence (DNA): TGTGCCAGCAGCGTAGCTCTGACATCGAACACTGAAGCTTTCTTT. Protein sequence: CASSVALTSNTEAFF.

In nucleotides, the CDR3 is TGCAGTCCTCTCTCGACAGGGGATTACTCCTACAATGAGCAGTTCTTC. Protein: CSPLSTGDYSYNEQFF. The chain uses TRBV20-1 and TRBJ2-1; 8 nucleotides align to TRBD1. Per the germline V gene, CDR1 is DFQATT and CDR2 is SNEGSKA (reference sequence). V shed 8 bases and J 0 bases; nucleotides not matched to a gene: 12. The CDR3 covers 16 residues.

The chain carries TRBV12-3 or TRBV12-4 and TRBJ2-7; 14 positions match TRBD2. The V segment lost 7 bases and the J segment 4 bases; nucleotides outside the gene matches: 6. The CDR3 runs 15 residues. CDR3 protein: CASTGLAGGEYEQYF. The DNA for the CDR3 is TGTGCCAGCACCGGACTAGCGGGAGGTGAATACGAGCAGTACTTC.

CDR3: CASSPRLAGNADTQYF. The CDR3 nucleotides are TGTGCCAGCAGCCCCCGACTAGCGGGAAATGCAGATACGCAGTATTTT. The genes are TRBV7-3 and TRBJ2-3, with 11 bases that match TRBD2. V shed 5 bases, J shed 4 bases, and the junction held 8 bases outside the gene matches. Germline assignment: CDR1 SGHTA and CDR2 FQGTGA. This CDR3 spans 16 amino acids.

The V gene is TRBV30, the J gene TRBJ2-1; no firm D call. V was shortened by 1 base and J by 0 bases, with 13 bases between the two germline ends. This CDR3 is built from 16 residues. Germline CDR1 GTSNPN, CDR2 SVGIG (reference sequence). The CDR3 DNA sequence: TGTGCCTGGAGTGGGAAATATCCGAGCTCCTACAATGAGCAGTTCTTC. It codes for CAWSGKYPSSYNEQFF.

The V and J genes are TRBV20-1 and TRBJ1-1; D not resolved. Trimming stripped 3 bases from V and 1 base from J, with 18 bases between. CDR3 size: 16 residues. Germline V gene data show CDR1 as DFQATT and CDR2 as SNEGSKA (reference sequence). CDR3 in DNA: TGCAGTGCTAGGGAGCCGGGTAGCCCCCAGAACACTGAAGCTTTCTTT. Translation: CSAREPGSPQNTEAFF.

CDR3 loop: CAWSLRGSHQPQHF. For the CDR3, the DNA is TGTGCCTGGAGTCTCAGGGGGTCTCATCAGCCCCAGCATTTT. This rearrangement joins TRBV30 to TRBJ1-5; 7 positions agree with TRBD1. V lost 2 bases, J lost 5 bases, and 6 bases stayed unmatched. Germline-derived CDR1 and CDR2 are GTSNPN and SVGIG (reference sequence). The CDR3 is 14 residues long.

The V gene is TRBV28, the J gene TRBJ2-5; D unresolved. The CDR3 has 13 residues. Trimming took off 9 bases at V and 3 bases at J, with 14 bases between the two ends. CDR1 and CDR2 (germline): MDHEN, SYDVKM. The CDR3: CASRESAEETQYF. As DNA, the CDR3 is TGTGCCAGTCGCGAATCCGCGGAAGAGACCCAGTACTTC.

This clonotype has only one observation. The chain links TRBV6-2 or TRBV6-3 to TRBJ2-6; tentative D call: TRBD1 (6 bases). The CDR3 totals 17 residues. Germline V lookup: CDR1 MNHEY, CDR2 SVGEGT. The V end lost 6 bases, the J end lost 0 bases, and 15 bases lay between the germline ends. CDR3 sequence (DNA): TGTGCCAGCAGCTCTGGACAGTCCCCCTCTGGGGCCAACGTCCTGACTTTC. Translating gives CASSSGQSPSGANVLTF.

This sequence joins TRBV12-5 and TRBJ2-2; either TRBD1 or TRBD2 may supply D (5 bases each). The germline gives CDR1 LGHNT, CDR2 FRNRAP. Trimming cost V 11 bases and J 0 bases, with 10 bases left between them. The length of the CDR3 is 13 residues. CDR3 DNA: TGTGCTGACAGCGGAACGAACACCGGGGAGCTGTTTTTT. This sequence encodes CADSGTNTGELFF. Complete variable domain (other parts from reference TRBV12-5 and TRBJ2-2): DARVTQTPRHKVTEMGQEVTMRCQPILGHNTVFWYRQTMMQGLELLAYFRNRAPLDDSGMPKDRFSAEMPDATLATLKIQPSEPRDSAVYFCADSGTNTGELFFGEGSRLTVL.

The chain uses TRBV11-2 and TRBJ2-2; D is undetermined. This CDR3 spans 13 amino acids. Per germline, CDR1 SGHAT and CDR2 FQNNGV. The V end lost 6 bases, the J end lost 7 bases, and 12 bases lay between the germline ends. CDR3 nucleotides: TGTGCCAGCAGATCCTCGATTGACGGGGAGCTGTTTTTT. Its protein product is CASRSSIDGELFF.

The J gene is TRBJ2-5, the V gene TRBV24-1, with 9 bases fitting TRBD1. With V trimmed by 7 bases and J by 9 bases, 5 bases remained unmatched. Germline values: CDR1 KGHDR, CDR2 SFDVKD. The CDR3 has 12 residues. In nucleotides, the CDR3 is TGTGCCACCAGCAGGACAGGGGTGGCCCAGTACTTC. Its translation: CATSRTGVAQYF.

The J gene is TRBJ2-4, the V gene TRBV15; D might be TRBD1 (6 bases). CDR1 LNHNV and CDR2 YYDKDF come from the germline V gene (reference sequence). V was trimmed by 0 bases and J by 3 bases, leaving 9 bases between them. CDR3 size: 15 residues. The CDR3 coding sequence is TGTGCCACCAGCAGAGATCGGGACAACAAAAACATTCAGTACTTC. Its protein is CATSRDRDNKNIQYF. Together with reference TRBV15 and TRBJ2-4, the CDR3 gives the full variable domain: DAMVIQNPRYQVTQFGKPVTLSCSQTLNHNVMYWYQQKSSQAPKLLFHYYDKDFNNEADTPDNFQSRRPNTSFCFLDIRSPGLGDTAMYLCATSRDRDNKNIQYFGAGTRLSVL.

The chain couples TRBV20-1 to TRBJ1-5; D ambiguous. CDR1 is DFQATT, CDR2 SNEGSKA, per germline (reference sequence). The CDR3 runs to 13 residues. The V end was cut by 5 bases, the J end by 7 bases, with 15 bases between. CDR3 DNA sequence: TGCAGTGCTCCCTTTAAGTCCCAACAGCCCCAGCATTTT. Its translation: CSAPFKSQQPQHF.

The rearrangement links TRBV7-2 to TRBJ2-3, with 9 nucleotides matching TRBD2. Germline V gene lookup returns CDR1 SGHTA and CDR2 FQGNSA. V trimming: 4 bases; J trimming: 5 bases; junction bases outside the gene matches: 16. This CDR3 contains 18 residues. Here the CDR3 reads CASSSPRGLARGVDTQYF. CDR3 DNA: TGTGCCAGCAGCTCTCCCAGAGGACTAGCGAGAGGGGTAGATACGCAGTATTTT.

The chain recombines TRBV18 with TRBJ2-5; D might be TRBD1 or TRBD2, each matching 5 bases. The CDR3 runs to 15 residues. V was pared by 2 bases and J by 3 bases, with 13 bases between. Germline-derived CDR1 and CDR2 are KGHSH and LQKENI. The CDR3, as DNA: TGTGCCAGCTCACCAGGTGGGGGTCCGGAAGAGACCCAGTACTTC. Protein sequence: CASSPGGGPEETQYF.